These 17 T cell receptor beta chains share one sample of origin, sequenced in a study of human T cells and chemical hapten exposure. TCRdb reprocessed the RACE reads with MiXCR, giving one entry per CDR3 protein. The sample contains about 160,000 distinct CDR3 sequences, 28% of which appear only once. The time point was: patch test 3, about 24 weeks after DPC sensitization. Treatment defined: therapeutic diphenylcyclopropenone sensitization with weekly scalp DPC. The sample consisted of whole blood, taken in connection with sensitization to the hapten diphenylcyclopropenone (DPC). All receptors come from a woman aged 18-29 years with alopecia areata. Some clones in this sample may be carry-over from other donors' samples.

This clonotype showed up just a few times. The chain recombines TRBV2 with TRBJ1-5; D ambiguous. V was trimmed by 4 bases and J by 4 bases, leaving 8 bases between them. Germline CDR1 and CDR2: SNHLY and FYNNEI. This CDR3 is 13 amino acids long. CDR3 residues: CASSVDGNQPQHF. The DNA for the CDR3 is TGTGCCAGCAGTGTAGACGGGAATCAGCCCCAGCATTTT.

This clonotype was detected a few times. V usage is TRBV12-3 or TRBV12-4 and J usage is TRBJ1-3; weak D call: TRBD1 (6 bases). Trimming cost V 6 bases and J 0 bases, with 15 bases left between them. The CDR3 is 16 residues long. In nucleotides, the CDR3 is TGTGCCAGCAGCGTGGGGGGGCAGAGCTCTGGAAACACCATATATTTT. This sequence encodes CASSVGGQSSGNTIYF.

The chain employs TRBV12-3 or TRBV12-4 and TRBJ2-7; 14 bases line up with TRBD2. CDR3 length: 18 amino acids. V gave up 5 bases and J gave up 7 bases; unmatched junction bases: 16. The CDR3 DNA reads TGTGCCAGCAGTAGGGGACCGGGACTAGCGGGAGCTGGTAGAGAGCAGTACTTC. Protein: CASSRGPGLAGAGREQYF.

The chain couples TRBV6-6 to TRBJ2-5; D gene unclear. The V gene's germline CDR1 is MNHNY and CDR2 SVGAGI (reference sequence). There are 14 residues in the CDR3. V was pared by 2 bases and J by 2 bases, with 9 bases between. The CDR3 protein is CASSYGSGQETQYF. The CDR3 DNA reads TGTGCCAGCAGTTACGGAAGTGGTCAAGAGACCCAGTACTTC.

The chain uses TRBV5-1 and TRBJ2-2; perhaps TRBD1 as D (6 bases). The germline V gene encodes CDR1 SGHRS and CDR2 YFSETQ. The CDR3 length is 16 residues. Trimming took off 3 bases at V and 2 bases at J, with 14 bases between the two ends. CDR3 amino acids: CASSSLGTLNTGELFF. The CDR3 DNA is TGCGCCAGCAGCTCCCTCGGGACACTCAACACCGGGGAGCTGTTTTTT.

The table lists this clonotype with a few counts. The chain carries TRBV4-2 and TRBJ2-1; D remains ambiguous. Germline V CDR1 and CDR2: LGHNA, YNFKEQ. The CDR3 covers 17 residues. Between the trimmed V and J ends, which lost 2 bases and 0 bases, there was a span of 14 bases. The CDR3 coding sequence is TGTGCCAGCAGCCAACGGCAGCGCTCCCTCTCCTACAATGAGCAGTTCTTC. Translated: CASSQRQRSLSYNEQFF.

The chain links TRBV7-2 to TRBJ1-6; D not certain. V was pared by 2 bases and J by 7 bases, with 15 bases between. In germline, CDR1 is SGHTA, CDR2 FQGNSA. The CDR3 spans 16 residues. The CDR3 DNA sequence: TGTGCCAGCAGCTTAACACCCGACGGCCTCAATTCACCCCTCCACTTT. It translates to CASSLTPDGLNSPLHF.

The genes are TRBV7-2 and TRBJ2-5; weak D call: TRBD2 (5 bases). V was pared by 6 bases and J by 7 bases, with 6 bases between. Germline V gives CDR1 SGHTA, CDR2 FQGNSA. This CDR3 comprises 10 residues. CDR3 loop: CASSRGTQYF. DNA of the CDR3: TGTGCCAGCAGTCGGGGGACCCAGTACTTC.

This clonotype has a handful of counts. The CDR3 spells CSAPPRDRGYTDTQYF. The CDR3 DNA is TGCAGTGCGCCCCCACGGGACAGGGGATACACAGATACGCAGTATTTT. The chain joins TRBV20-1 to TRBJ2-3; 10 nucleotides agree with TRBD1. V trimming: 6 bases; J trimming: 2 bases; junction bases outside the gene matches: 11. Germline values: CDR1 DFQATT, CDR2 SNEGSKA (reference sequence). This CDR3 has 16 amino acids.

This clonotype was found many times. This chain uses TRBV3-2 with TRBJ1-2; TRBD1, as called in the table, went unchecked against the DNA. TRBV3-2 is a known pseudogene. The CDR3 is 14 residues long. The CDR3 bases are TGTGCCAGCACCCGGGGGTTACCTCACTATGGCTACACCTTC. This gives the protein CASTRGLPHYGYTF.

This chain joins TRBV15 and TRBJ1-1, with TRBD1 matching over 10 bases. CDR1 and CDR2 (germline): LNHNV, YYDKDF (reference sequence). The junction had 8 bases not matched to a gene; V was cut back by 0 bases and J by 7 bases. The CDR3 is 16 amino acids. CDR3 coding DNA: TGTGCCACCAGCAGAGATGCATCCGGGACAGGGGATGAAGCTTTCTTT. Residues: CATSRDASGTGDEAFF.

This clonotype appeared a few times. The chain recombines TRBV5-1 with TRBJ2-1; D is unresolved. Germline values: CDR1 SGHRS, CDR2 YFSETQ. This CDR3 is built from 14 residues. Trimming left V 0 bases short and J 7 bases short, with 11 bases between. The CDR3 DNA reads TGCGCCAGCAGCTTGGCCTTCGATTTGAATGAGCAGTTCTTC. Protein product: CASSLAFDLNEQFF.

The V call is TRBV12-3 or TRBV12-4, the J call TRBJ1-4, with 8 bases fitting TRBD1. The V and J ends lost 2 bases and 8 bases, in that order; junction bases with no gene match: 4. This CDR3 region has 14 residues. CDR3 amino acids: CASSLRQGAEKLFF. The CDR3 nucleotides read TGTGCCAGCAGTTTAAGGCAGGGGGCGGAAAAACTGTTTTTT.

Here the CDR3 reads CAISESTGSGNTIYF. The DNA of the CDR3 is TGTGCCATCAGTGAGTCCACAGGATCTGGAAACACCATATATTTT. The chain joins TRBV10-3 to TRBJ1-3, with D maybe TRBD1 (5 bases). The CDR3 is 15 amino acids. Trimming removed 0 bases from V and 1 base from J, with 7 bases in between. The germline V gene encodes CDR1 ENHRY and CDR2 SYGVKD.

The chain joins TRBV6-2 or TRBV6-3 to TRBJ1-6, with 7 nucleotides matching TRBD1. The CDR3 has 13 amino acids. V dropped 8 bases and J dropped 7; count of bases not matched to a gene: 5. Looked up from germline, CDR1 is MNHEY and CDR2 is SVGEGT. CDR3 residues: CASALQGNSPLHF. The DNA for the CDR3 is TGTGCCAGCGCGCTACAGGGGAATTCACCCCTCCACTTT.

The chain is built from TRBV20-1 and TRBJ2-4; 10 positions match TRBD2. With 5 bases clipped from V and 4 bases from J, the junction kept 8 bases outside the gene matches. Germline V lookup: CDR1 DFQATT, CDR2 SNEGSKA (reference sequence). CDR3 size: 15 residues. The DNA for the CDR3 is TGCAGTGCTGGGCCCTTACTAGCGGGAAAAAACATTCAGTACTTC. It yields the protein CSAGPLLAGKNIQYF.

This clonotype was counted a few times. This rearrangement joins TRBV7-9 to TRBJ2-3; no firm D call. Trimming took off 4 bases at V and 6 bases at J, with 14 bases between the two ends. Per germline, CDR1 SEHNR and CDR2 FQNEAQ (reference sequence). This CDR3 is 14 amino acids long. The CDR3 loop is CASSSGNGVDTQYF. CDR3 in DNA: TGTGCCAGCAGCTCAGGCAATGGTGTGGATACGCAGTATTTT.